The rows below give T cell receptor beta chains drawn from one sample of a study of blood T cell repertoires in COVID-19. Profiling relied on immunoSEQ multiplex PCR, and the TCRdb table lists in-frame clones only, not all of them. The sample lists 95,000 to 110,000 clones, around 90% occurring once. Sequenced input: peripheral blood. The receptor set was obtained from a woman aged 30 to 39 with acute or convalescent COVID-19. Both conserved end residues are part of each CDR3. A D gene is named only where the DNA matches it firmly. A row's size may be missing; if present it is once, few, many or a size class.

v_gene	d_gene	j_gene	abundance	CDR3aa	CDR3nt
TRBV6-1	NA	TRBJ1-4	once	CASSEAPTDRGATNEKLFF	TGTGCCAGCAGTGAAGCCCCGACGGACAGAGGAGCAACTAATGAAAAACTGTTTTTT
TRBV27	NA	TRBJ2-7	NA	CASSLAGIESYEQYF	TGTGCCAGCAGTTTGGCAGGGATAGAATCCTACGAGCAGTACTTC
TRBV19	TRBD1	TRBJ1-5	NA	CASSPLGQGEQPQHF	TGTGCCAGTAGTCCCCTCGGACAGGGGGAGCAGCCCCAGCATTTT
TRBV11-3	NA	TRBJ1-1	few	CASTRADLMNTEAFF	TGTGCCAGCACCCGCGCGGATCTAATGAACACTGAAGCTTTCTTT
TRBV27	NA	TRBJ1-1	NA	CASSLGRKAFF	TGTGCCAGCAGTTTGGGCAGGAAAGCTTTCTTT
TRBV18	NA	TRBJ2-1	NA	CASSPMAVPPSYNEQFF	TGTGCCAGCTCACCCATGGCAGTCCCCCCCTCCTACAATGAGCAGTTCTTC
TRBV10-3	NA	TRBJ1-3	NA	CAISDIRQHSGNTIYF	TGTGCCATCAGTGACATACGACAACACTCTGGAAACACCATATATTTT
TRBV5-4	NA	TRBJ2-1	NA	CASSLEAGSYNEQFF	TGTGCCAGCAGCTTAGAAGCGGGTTCCTACAATGAGCAGTTCTTC
TRBV18	NA	TRBJ1-1	NA	CASSADLKQGMNTEAFF	TGTGCCAGCTCCGCCGATCTTAAGCAGGGGATGAACACTGAAGCTTTCTTT
TRBV27	NA	TRBJ1-6	NA	CASSGQLGRPLHF	TGTGCCAGCAGTGGACAGTTAGGTAGGCCCCTCCACTTT
TRBV10-3	TRBD1	TRBJ2-1	NA	CAISESFGTDYNEQFF	TGTGCCATCAGTGAGTCGTTTGGGACAGACTACAATGAGCAGTTCTTC
TRBV2	TRBD2	TRBJ2-7	NA	CASSELAGVYEQYF	TGTGCCAGCAGTGAGCTAGCGGGAGTATACGAGCAGTACTTC
TRBV18	TRBD1	TRBJ1-6	NA	CASSPPGQGSNSPLHF	TGTGCCAGCTCACCACCGGGACAGGGATCTAATTCACCCCTCCACTTT
TRBV2	NA	TRBJ1-6	NA	CASIIQANSPLHF	TGTGCCAGCATAATACAGGCGAATTCACCCCTCCACTTT
TRBV30	NA	TRBJ1-6	NA	CAWSRTVDFGPLHF	TGTGCCTGGAGTCGGACAGTCGACTTTGGGCCCCTCCACTTT
TRBV2	TRBD2	TRBJ2-1	few	CASSEPLAAPYNEQFF	TGTGCCAGCAGTGAGCCACTAGCGGCCCCCTACAATGAGCAGTTCTTC
TRBV25-1	NA	TRBJ2-7	NA	CASTGVREQYF	TGTGCCAGCACCGGGGTGAGGGAGCAGTACTTC
TRBV5-6	NA	TRBJ2-1	NA	CASSLVGYNEQFF	TGTGCCAGCAGCTTGGTCGGGTACAATGAGCAGTTCTTC
TRBV7-2	NA	TRBJ2-1	NA	CASSSWDKNNEQFF	TGTGCCAGCAGCTCATGGGACAAAAACAATGAGCAGTTCTTC
TRBV7-8	TRBD1	TRBJ1-6	NA	CASRRQGQDNSPLHF	TGTGCCAGCCGTCGACAGGGTCAGGATAATTCACCCCTCCACTTT
TRBV28	NA	TRBJ2-7	NA	CASSLVHSSYEQYF	TGTGCCAGCAGTTTAGTTCACTCCTCCTACGAGCAGTACTTC
TRBV9	NA	TRBJ2-1	NA	CASSPPGLWNEQFF	TGTGCCAGCAGCCCCCCAGGACTCTGGAATGAGCAGTTCTTC
TRBV2	NA	TRBJ1-4	NA	CASRGTAGGKLFF	TGTGCCAGCAGGGGCACCGCGGGGGGGAAACTGTTTTTT
TRBV7-9	NA	TRBJ1-1	NA	CASSLAAGNTEAFF	TGTGCCAGCAGCTTAGCGGCAGGGAACACTGAAGCTTTCTTT
TRBV19	NA	TRBJ1-3	NA	CASSIGTTSGNTIYF	TGTGCCAGTAGTATCGGGACAACCTCTGGAAACACCATATATTTT
TRBV2	NA	TRBJ1-1	NA	CASSVREIAEAFF	TGTGCCAGCAGTGTGCGGGAGATCGCTGAAGCTTTCTTT
TRBV10-3	TRBD1	TRBJ1-1	once	CAISGQGLNTEAFF	TGTGCCATCAGTGGACAGGGTTTGAACACTGAAGCTTTCTTT
TRBV5-1	NA	TRBJ1-2	NA	CASSPTGSDYGYTF	TGCGCCAGCAGCCCCACCGGGAGCGACTATGGCTACACCTTC